This is a list of T cell receptor beta chains from one sample in a study of blood T cell repertoires in COVID-19. The protocol was immunoSEQ multiplex PCR, while the TCRdb copy is restricted to in-frame clones and leaves out a portion. The table includes over 45,000 clones, 76% detected once. The sample was peripheral blood. The receptors shown here come from a man in his forties or fifties with active or convalescent COVID-19. The CDR3 runs from the conserved cysteine through the conserved F or W.

V gene	J gene	CDR3 protein
TRBV9	TRBJ2-1	CASSVDGRTYNEQFF
TRBV9	TRBJ2-3	CASRGTSGGSDTQYF
TRBV18	TRBJ2-1	CASSLEQSSYNEQFF
TRBV9	TRBJ2-2	CASSVGRARTGELFF
TRBV27	TRBJ2-7	CASAGTSGSYEQYF
TRBV5-4	TRBJ1-3	CASSAGRDSGNTIYF
TRBV6-6	TRBJ1-1	CASSPTIRTENTEAFF
TRBV9	TRBJ2-2	CASSGGGGVTGELFF
TRBV18	TRBJ1-2	CASSPPSRKTGEDGYTF
TRBV3-1/TRBV3-2	TRBJ2-5	CASSQDLGPSPHF
TRBV28	TRBJ1-4	CASSSQGGPLGKLFF
TRBV29-1	TRBJ2-3	CSVSGGGTDTQYF
TRBV2	TRBJ2-2	CASKRPAGSSTGELFF
TRBV5-1	TRBJ2-7	CASSLAGGEQYF
TRBV10-1	TRBJ2-2	CASSESSSGRASTGELFF
TRBV29-1	TRBJ1-1	CSAGHQDGTEAFF
TRBV5-1	TRBJ1-4	CASSLLGGVNEKLFF
TRBV9	TRBJ2-7	CASSVGQGDSYEQYF
TRBV18	TRBJ1-4	CASSTGTQDEKLFF
TRBV7-9	TRBJ1-1	CASSPGGTEAFF